One sample yielded the 11 T cell receptor beta chains listed below, sequenced in a study of neurological immune-mediated disorders. TCRdb reanalysed the 5' RACE reads using MiXCR and keeps one entry per CDR3 protein. The sample has tens of thousands of distinct CDR3 sequences; 17% are singletons. Input material: PBMCs. The source of these receptors is a woman aged 40 to 50 in good health.

This clonotype was detected many times. The chain has TRBV28 and TRBJ2-1, with a tentative D call TRBD2 (6 bases). The CDR3 extends over 15 amino acids. CDR1 is MDHEN and CDR2 is SYDVKM in the germline V gene. The V and J ends lost 8 bases and 6 bases respectively, with 20 bases between them. The CDR3 spells CASHYGGGAINEQFF. The CDR3 DNA reads TGTGCCAGCCACTACGGAGGAGGGGCCATCAATGAGCAGTTCTTC.

This clonotype was seen repeatedly, ten times or more. The V call is TRBV20-1, the J call TRBJ2-5, with D hard to call. Germline V CDR1 and CDR2: DFQATT, SNEGSKA (reference sequence). Deletions cut 7 bases from V and 7 bases from J, with 10 bases between. CDR3 length equals 10 residues. This CDR3 is CSVPLGTQYF. The CDR3 nucleotides read TGCAGTGTTCCCCTGGGGACCCAGTACTTC.

This clonotype was observed at least ten times. This rearrangement joins TRBV7-2 to TRBJ2-3, with TRBD2 matching 8 bases. J gave up 0 bases and V 7 bases, and 6 bases lay outside the gene matches. The CDR3 spans 15 residues. From germline, CDR1 is SGHTA and CDR2 FQGNSA. As DNA, the CDR3 is TGTGCCAGCACCCCGGGGGGGCGCAGCACAGATACGCAGTATTTT. Amino acid sequence: CASTPGGRSTDTQYF.

In this sample, this clonotype turned up many times. The chain employs TRBV12-3 or TRBV12-4 and TRBJ2-7; 7 nucleotides line up with TRBD1. The trim removed 7 bases at V and 5 bases at J, leaving 11 bases unmatched. The CDR3 has 14 amino acids. For the CDR3, the DNA is TGTGCCAGCACCGCTGAGACAGGGCCCAACGAGCAGTACTTC. Protein product: CASTAETGPNEQYF.

This clonotype was seen many times. Here the CDR3 reads CAISESGTGNTEAFF. CDR3 in DNA: TGTGCCATCAGTGAGTCCGGGACAGGGAACACTGAAGCTTTCTTT. The rearrangement joins TRBV10-3 to TRBJ1-1; 8 bases match TRBD1. Unmatched junction bases numbered 1, after V lost 0 bases and J lost 1 base. The V gene's germline CDR1 is ENHRY and CDR2 SYGVKD. The length of the CDR3 is 15 residues.

This clonotype was observed many times. J is TRBJ2-2 and V is TRBV10-3; 12 positions agree with TRBD2. The CDR3 extends over 13 amino acids. CDR1 is ENHRY and CDR2 is SYGVKD in the germline V gene. The junction had 5 bases not matched to a gene; V was cut back by 11 bases and J by 7 bases. The CDR3 spells CAVGLAGSGELFF. CDR3 DNA: TGTGCCGTAGGACTAGCGGGGAGCGGGGAGCTGTTTTTT.

This clonotype occurred many times. The chain links TRBV5-6 to TRBJ1-4; D uncertain. V lost 1 base and J lost 5, with 9 bases in between. The CDR3 has 14 residues. Germline CDR1 is SGHDT and CDR2 is YYEEEE. The CDR3 DNA sequence: TGTGCCAGCAGCTTGACACTGGGGAATGAAAAACTGTTTTTT. Amino acid sequence: CASSLTLGNEKLFF.

The rearrangement links TRBV20-1 to TRBJ2-7; weak D call: TRBD1 (6 bases). The germline CDR1 and CDR2 sequences are DFQATT and SNEGSKA (reference sequence). Trimming took 2 bases from V and 11 from J, leaving 19 bases between them. CDR3 length: 13 residues. The CDR3 sequence: CSARNYGTWAEYF. The CDR3 region has the DNA TGCAGTGCTAGAAACTACGGGACATGGGCTGAGTACTTC.

This clonotype came up many times. The gene calls are TRBV9 and TRBJ2-5, with 14 positions matching TRBD2. The length of the CDR3 is 17 residues. V lost 0 bases and J lost 3; bases outside the gene matches: 4. Germline V CDR1 and CDR2: SGDLS, YYNGEE. This CDR3 reads CASSVGLAGGHEETQYF. In nucleotides, the CDR3 is TGTGCCAGCAGCGTAGGACTAGCGGGGGGGCACGAAGAGACCCAGTACTTC.

This clonotype has ten or more counts. V is TRBV10-3 and J is TRBJ2-2; maybe TRBD2 (6 bases). The V gene lost 7 bases and the J gene lost 4 bases, with 19 bases spanning the gap. CDR3 length: 16 amino acids. The germline gives CDR1 ENHRY, CDR2 SYGVKD. CDR3 DNA sequence: TGTGCCATCAACCCTACTAGCCACTTGGGCACCGGGGAGCTGTTTTTT. It encodes CAINPTSHLGTGELFF.

This clonotype was counted at least ten times. This sequence joins TRBV7-8 and TRBJ2-3; 8 positions agree with TRBD2. Germline-derived CDR1 and CDR2 are SGHVS and FQNEAQ. J gave up 2 bases and V 5 bases, and 9 bases lay outside the gene matches. CDR3 length: 16 residues. The CDR3, as DNA: TGTGCCAGCAGCACCGTGGGTAGCGGGACCACAGATACGCAGTATTTT. Translating it yields CASSTVGSGTTDTQYF.